The entry below describes one T cell receptor beta chain. Antigen: not known. The germline CDR1 and CDR2 sequences are PRHDT and FYEKMQ (reference sequence). Trimming removed 5 bases from V and 11 bases from J, with 10 bases in between. CDR3 size: 11 residues. Some clones are missing from TCRdb's copy, which holds only in-frame ones; the method was immunoSEQ multiplex PCR. The repertoire holds roughly 2,000,000 clones, with about 95% as singletons. This specimen belongs to a study of shared clonotypes between healthy human individuals. Study findings and constraints: The sole specimen, blood, was sampled, and tissue repertoires likely differ.

Terminally differentiated effector memory CD45RA+ cells were excluded by CCR7 positive selection of CD45RO-negative cells. This receptor was identified in a man aged 18 to 29 in good health. Material: naive CD8+ T cells sorted from blood. The chain uses TRBV13 and TRBJ2-1, with D hard to call. This chain's CDR3 is CASSNPSKQFF. As DNA, the CDR3 is TGTGCCAGCAGCAACCCGAGTAAGCAGTTCTTC.